This T cell receptor beta chain originates from a study of blood T cell repertoires in COVID-19 (dated by TCRdb to about 2020). General notes on the study: The collaborator samples originated in the United States, Italy and Spain and spanned the acute and convalescent phases of COVID-19. The material from the prospective study consisted of cDNA or gDNA derived from T cells, B-cell-depleted T cells, or PBMCs. The dataset comprised deeply sampled blood TCRbeta repertoires from subjects exposed to, actively infected with, or recovered from COVID-19. A freely available public database, intended as a resource for researchers studying the immune response to SARS-CoV-2, is where the repertoires were released. The samples were drawn from two sources: the first 160 participants of the ongoing ImmuneRACE study, and 1,200 or so subjects contributed by 6 global collaborators. Sample metadata almost always included a de-identified subject ID, COVID-19 status, age in years and sex. HLA class I and class II types, where available, came from metadata supplied by the sample provider rather than from assay-based typing. Study-wide conclusions, independent of this receptor: The amount of clinical and demographic metadata varied by source and participant and was provided uncurated.

The germline V gene yields MNHEY for CDR1 and SVGAGI for CDR2. The CDR3 sequence holds 14 residues, the cysteine and phenylalanine included. Left in the record is the CDR3 DNA by itself, 42 bases read in frame from the first base. TCRbeta CDR3 regions were amplified from genomic DNA using the immunoSEQ Assay, a bias-controlled multiplex PCR. The paper's processing steps were these. Within the assay, amplification of reference gene primers was used to estimate how many nucleated cells each sample contained. Sequence reads were collapsed and filtered to measure the absolute abundance of every unique TCRbeta CDR3 rearrangement. For each sample, productive Simpson clonality was calculated as the square root of Simpson's diversity index across productive rearrangements. TCRdb re-hosts the immuneACCESS table, in-frame sequences only. Its copies lack some clones; in the studies checked, an unresolved V gene accounts for under half of them, and the cause for the rest is not known. D and trimming were read from the DNA, whereas the V and J calls and clone size are those reported in that table. Here the sample has about 97,000 clones; about 89% occur a single time. The biggest ten clones account for about 20% of the sample.

Comment on this clone: It lacks a known antigen. The junction departs from the called germline gene at one end, perhaps through a read error.

The collaborating institutions used their own protocols to collect whole blood in K2EDTA tubes. Collaborator samples were shipped for TCRbeta analysis as frozen whole blood, isolated PBMCs, or DNA extracted from either sample type. This sequence was found in a human donor in a cohort sampled during active COVID-19. The specimen sequenced was peripheral blood. Recombination connected TRBV6-5 to TRBJ2-3; 11 junctional bases match TRBD2. The encoded CDR3 is CACSSSGRPDTQYF. The bases are TGTGCCTGCAGCTCTAGCGGGAGGCCAGATACGCAGTATTTT.